The source of this TCR beta chain is a study of CD8 T cells in ankylosing spondylitis. The study's findings and limits: Matched ankylosing spondylitis synovial fluid reportedly contained a significantly enriched population of disease-linked clones.

In this sample, this clonotype turned up many times. The antigen is not known. TCRdb itself ran the 5' RACE reads through MiXCR, one entry per CDR3 protein. The sample includes roughly 69,000 distinct CDR3 sequences, about 5% seen only once; the top ten take over 2%. The CDR3 runs to 13 residues. The V gene lost 4 bases and the J gene lost 8 bases, with 14 bases spanning the gap. From germline, CDR1 is ENHRY and CDR2 SYGVKD. The rearrangement links TRBV10-3 to TRBJ1-1; TRBD1 might be the D (6 bases). Sequencing used blood, either unsorted or a sorted T cell fraction (not recorded which). The sequence derives from a male donor with ankylosing spondylitis or in good health (not recorded which). CDR3 coding DNA: TGTGCCATCAGTGTGGGGACACCAAAAGAAGCTTTCTTT. Translation: CAISVGTPKEAFF.